The present T cell receptor (beta chain) was sequenced within a study of shared clonotypes between healthy human individuals. Study-level findings and limits: Sharing across four donors was seen in roughly 5% of naive CD4 clonotypes.

Notes on this clone: The antigen is not known.

Method: immunoSEQ multiplex PCR; TCRdb's copy keeps in-frame clones and lacks some. The repertoire holds about 2.1 million clones, with about 93% as singletons. Looked up from germline, CDR1 is MNHNY and CDR2 is SVGAGI (reference sequence). The CDR3 is made up of 15 amino acids. The V and J ends lost 5 bases and 4 bases, in that order; junction bases with no gene match: 10. CD45RO-negative, CCR7-positively selected cells formed the naive CD8 fraction, excluding terminally differentiated effector memory CD45RA+ cells. The sequence derives from a man between 18 and 29 years old in good health. Some clones in this sample may be carry-over from other donors' samples. Sequences were obtained from naive CD8+ T cells from PBMCs. The rearrangement uses TRBV6-6 and TRBJ2-7; 8 bases fit TRBD2. CDR3 DNA sequence: TGTGCCAGCAGTGCGGCGTCGGGCGGGAGGTACGAGCAGTACTTC. It codes for CASSAASGGRYEQYF.